This T cell receptor (beta chain) was recovered during a study of T cells in Graves' hyperthyroidism and ophthalmopathy. General observations from the study: Ophthalmopathy was predicted by the model a median of about six months ahead of onset.

As regards this clonotype: Its matching antigen is unknown.

The CDR3 contains 13 residues. V lost 3 bases, J lost 9 bases, and 18 bases lay in between. Germline V gene lookup returns CDR1 DFQATT and CDR2 SNEGSKA (reference sequence). Patients showing uncontrolled infection, other autoimmune disease, pregnancy or lactation were ineligible. Diagnostic decisions used clinical symptoms, serum thyroxine and TRAb, thyroid ultrasound and orbital computed tomography. Using RNA transcripts as the source, TCR beta CDR3 regions were amplified. A set of HTBI primers served as the primers for a first-round RT-PCR of the TCR CDR3. TCRdb re-derived calls from the multiplex PCR reads in MiXCR, one entry per CDR3 protein. The sample contains about 35,000 distinct CDR3 sequences, about 49% of which appear only once.

Sequencing was carried out using blood. This chain uses TRBV20-1 with TRBJ2-7; possible D gene TRBD1, 6 bases. The TCR sequence derives from a woman aged 45 to 65 with Graves' hyperthyroidism that later progressed to Graves' ophthalmopathy. CDR3 loop: CSASPRDTGWQYF. CDR3 nucleotide sequence: TGCAGTGCTAGCCCTCGGGACACGGGCTGGCAGTACTTC.